This T cell receptor (beta chain) appears in the sequencing data of a study of T-cell reconstitution after alpha-beta-depleted transplantation in children. About this clonotype: What it binds is not known.

Study-level results: T-cell counts and diversity were attributed mostly to newly produced T cells one year after transplant. Several hundred expanded graft clones reportedly gave rise to the alpha-beta T cells present about two months after transplant.

It was with unique molecular identifiers that the TCRbeta library was prepared. MiXCR, run by TCRdb on the PCR reads, gives a single entry per CDR3 protein. This table has approximately 45,000 distinct CDR3 sequences, around half appearing once. This CDR3 has 13 amino acids. Trimming removed 4 bases at V and 2 bases at J, with 8 bases between. The V gene's germline CDR1 is SGHVS and CDR2 FNYEAQ. This clonotype was obtained from a boy under two years old with SCID, due to receive a stem cell transplant. Specimen: peripheral blood, collected before TCRalphabeta/CD19-depleted stem cell transplant. The chain joins TRBV7-6 to TRBJ1-2; D is unresolved. The CDR3: CASSSGANYGYTF. In nucleotides, the CDR3 is TGTGCCAGCAGCTCAGGTGCCAACTATGGCTACACCTTC.